Each of the 17 T cell receptor beta chains below was sequenced from the same sample in a study of neurological immune-mediated disorders. TCRdb reprocessed the 5' RACE reads via MiXCR and lists one record per CDR3 protein. There are tens of thousands of distinct CDR3 sequences in the sample; roughly 4.8% occur only once, and 7% to 9.5% lies in the top ten. Sequencing was performed on CD4+ T cells from blood. The source of these receptors is a man aged 18 to 29 in good health.

This clonotype was observed many times. The DNA for the CDR3 is TGCGCCAGCAGGACCGGTCCGGTGGACACTGAAGCTTTCTTT. It is translated as CASRTGPVDTEAFF. The chain uses TRBV5-1 and TRBJ1-1; no clear D. Germline CDR1 reads SGHRS; CDR2 reads YFSETQ. This CDR3 is built from 14 residues. The V end was cut by 5 bases, the J end by 3 bases, with 14 bases between.

This clonotype turned up a few times. CDR3 amino acids: CASSEWITSTGNTIYF. The DNA for the CDR3 is TGTGCCAGCAGTGAATGGATCACTTCAACTGGAAACACCATATATTTT. V gene TRBV25-1 combines with J gene TRBJ1-3; D gene unclear. The V and J ends lost 1 base and 2 bases respectively, with 12 bases between them. Per germline, CDR1 MGHDK and CDR2 SYGVNS. This CDR3 region has 16 residues.

This clonotype was detected ten times or more. The V and J genes are TRBV6-1 and TRBJ2-7; D may be TRBD1 or TRBD2 (5 bases each). Germline assignment: CDR1 MNHNS and CDR2 SASEGT. The CDR3 runs to 15 residues. Between the trimmed V and J ends, which lost 2 bases and 2 bases, there was a span of 13 bases. CDR3 in DNA: TGTGCCAGCAGTGAACCGGGACGGAATACCTACGAGCAGTACTTC. It codes for CASSEPGRNTYEQYF.

This clonotype came up many times. This rearrangement joins TRBV29-1 to TRBJ2-1; D could derive from TRBD1 or TRBD2 (5 bases each). V lost 2 bases and J lost 6, with 17 bases in between. The CDR3 runs to 15 residues. The germline V gene has CDR1 SQVTM and CDR2 ANQGSEA. DNA of the CDR3: TGCAGCGTTGAAAGGCGGACATGGGGGTTCAATGAGCAGTTCTTC. As protein: CSVERRTWGFNEQFF.

This clonotype appeared many times. This chain joins TRBV5-1 and TRBJ2-7; D perhaps matches TRBD1 (5 bases). Trimming removed 5 bases from V and 6 bases from J, with 12 bases in between. The CDR3 covers 12 residues. Germline V gives CDR1 SGHRS, CDR2 YFSETQ. Written as DNA, the CDR3 is TGCGCCAGCAGACCAGACAGCCTCGAGCAGTACTTC. As protein: CASRPDSLEQYF.

This clonotype was detected ten times or more. The V call is TRBV10-3, the J call TRBJ1-6, with 8 bases lining up with TRBD1. The germline CDR1 and CDR2 sequences are ENHRY and SYGVKD. V lost 6 bases and J lost 10; bases outside the gene matches: 11. The CDR3 is made up of 15 amino acids. CDR3 in DNA: TGTGCCATCAGCGGACAGGGTAATTCGGAATCACCCCTCCACTTT. As protein: CAISGQGNSESPLHF.

This clonotype was observed at least ten times. The chain carries TRBV7-3 and TRBJ2-2, with 13 bases matching TRBD2. Germline trimming cut 5 bases from V and 5 bases from J; bases unmatched to any gene: 2. The CDR3 covers 15 residues. Germline V gives CDR1 SGHTA, CDR2 FQGTGA. The CDR3 DNA is TGTGCCAGCAGCCCGGGACTAGCGGGGACCGGGGAGCTGTTTTTT. Amino acids: CASSPGLAGTGELFF. Filled out from reference TRBV7-3 and TRBJ2-2, the complete variable domain reads GAGVSQTPSNKVTEKGKYVELRCDPISGHTALYWYRQSLGQGPEFLIYFQGTGAADDSGLPNDRFFAVRPEGSVSTLKIQRTERGDSAVYLCASSPGLAGTGELFFGEGSRLTVL.

This clonotype has at least ten counts. This sequence joins TRBV29-1 and TRBJ1-1; possibly TRBD1 for D (6 bases). The CDR3 covers 12 residues. V was clipped by 6 bases and J by 11 bases, with 19 bases between them. CDR1 and CDR2 from the germline V gene are SQVTM and ANQGSEA. CDR3 in amino acids: CSVGRGTGLAFF. In nucleotides, the CDR3 is TGCAGCGTCGGCAGGGGAACAGGGCTGGCTTTCTTT.

This clonotype was counted at least ten times. The rearrangement uses TRBV14 and TRBJ1-3; D gene ambiguous. In germline, CDR1 is SGHDN, CDR2 FVKESK. This CDR3 contains 16 residues. The germline V and J ends were trimmed by 4 bases and 1 base, with 14 bases remaining between them. The CDR3 DNA is TGTGCCAGCAGCCCGGGCAGAAGGACGTCTGGAAACACCATATATTTT. Translating gives CASSPGRRTSGNTIYF.

This clonotype has at least ten counts. The V and J genes are TRBV11-2 and TRBJ1-1, with a weak D call TRBD1 (6 bases). V lost 5 bases, J lost 3 bases, and 16 bases lay in between. Per the germline V gene, CDR1 is SGHAT and CDR2 is FQNNGV. This CDR3 has 15 amino acids. The CDR3 sequence is CASSHRTDIYTEAFF. The CDR3 DNA sequence: TGTGCCAGCAGCCATCGGACAGACATATACACTGAAGCTTTCTTT.

The table lists this clonotype with many counts. The chain recombines TRBV5-1 with TRBJ2-2; D is tentatively TRBD1 or TRBD2 (5 bases each). Germline lookup yields CDR1 SGHRS and CDR2 YFSETQ. V dropped 4 bases and J dropped 6 bases, with 16 bases sitting between them. The CDR3 totals 15 residues. The CDR3 DNA reads TGCGCCAGCAGCAGCGCCGGGACCACTGCCGGGGAGCTGTTTTTT. Its protein is CASSSAGTTAGELFF.

At least ten counts were recorded for this clonotype. J is TRBJ2-2 and V is TRBV7-6; 9 nucleotides align to TRBD1. V gave up 3 bases and J gave up 8 bases; unmatched junction bases: 7. The germline gives CDR1 SGHVS, CDR2 FNYEAQ. The CDR3 length is 15 residues. The DNA for the CDR3 is TGTGCCAGCAGCTTGGGACAGGGTGGTCCAGGGGAGCTGTTTTTT. Translated, it gives CASSLGQGGPGELFF.

This clonotype was recorded many times. The chain joins TRBV25-1 to TRBJ1-4; D call uncertain. Trimming took off 4 bases at V and 1 base at J, with 7 bases between the two ends. Germline CDR1 and CDR2: MGHDK and SYGVNS. The CDR3 has 14 residues. CDR3 sequence reads: CASSAGGTNEKLFF. Here the CDR3 DNA reads TGTGCCAGCAGTGCGGGCGGAACTAATGAAAAACTGTTTTTT.

This clonotype was seen at least ten times. The chain is built from TRBV6-6 and TRBJ2-5; D might be TRBD1 (5 bases). This CDR3 region has 13 residues. Germline-derived CDR1 and CDR2 are MNHNY and SVGAGI (reference sequence). V gave up 2 bases and J gave up 3 bases, with 7 bases separating them. The CDR3 nucleotides read TGTGCCAGCAGTTACGACAGCGAAGAGACCCAGTACTTC. This codes for CASSYDSEETQYF.

This clonotype was seen ten or more times. This chain uses TRBV6-6 with TRBJ2-4, with D perhaps being TRBD1 or TRBD2 (6 bases each). CDR1 is MNHNY, CDR2 SVGAGI, per germline (reference sequence). Trimming took off 7 bases at V and 8 bases at J, with 12 bases between the two ends. The CDR3 is made up of 12 amino acids. The CDR3 sequence is CASTGALHIQYF. CDR3 nucleotide sequence: TGTGCCAGCACGGGGGCACTACACATTCAGTACTTC.

This clonotype occurred many times. V and J are TRBV14 and TRBJ1-3; tentatively, D is TRBD1 (6 bases). V dropped 4 bases and J dropped 0 bases, with 7 bases sitting between them. The CDR3 spans 14 residues. In germline, CDR1 is SGHDN, CDR2 FVKESK. CDR3 nucleotide sequence: TGTGCCAGCAGCCCGGGACACTCTGGAAACACCATATATTTT. It yields the protein CASSPGHSGNTIYF.

This clonotype was observed many times. This chain uses TRBV4-2 with TRBJ2-7; no reliable D call. The V gene's germline CDR1 is LGHNA and CDR2 YNFKEQ. The CDR3 sequence is 13 residues long. Trimming stripped 1 base from V and 5 bases from J, with 9 bases between. CDR3 amino acids: CASSQVERHEQYF. For the CDR3, the DNA is TGTGCCAGCAGCCAAGTCGAGCGCCACGAGCAGTACTTC.